These T cell receptor beta chains were read from a single sample in a study of OX40 agonist ivuxolimab in advanced cancers. Clones were read by immunoSEQ multiplex PCR, and TCRdb kept only the in-frame ones, dropping some. This sample yields some 100,000 clones, of which more than 85% are seen a single time; 3.4% belongs to the top ten. This specimen consisted of CD4+ or CD8+ T cells sorted from blood, obtained in a trial of the OX40 agonist ivuxolimab. Receptors were obtained from an adult with an advanced solid tumor such as melanoma, head and neck, liver or kidney cancer. Each CDR3 is given with its conserved first and last residue.

>TRBV11-3|TRBJ2-1
CASSSISGTSDNEQFF
>TRBV5-6|TRBJ2-7
CASSLGDSLHEQYF
>TRBV19|TRBJ1-6
CASSPGGSSPLHF
>TRBV5-1|TRBJ2-7
CASSLVGLTYEQYF
>TRBV6-5|TRBJ2-2
CASSYQTGELFF
>TRBV19|TRBJ1-5
CASSISGAPNQPQHF
>TRBV5-1|TRBJ1-1
CASSLGGRTEAFF
>TRBV28|TRBJ1-2
CASSPPGQTYGYTF
>TRBV6-4|TRBJ1-1
CASSAPTGVNSEAFF
>TRBV27|TRBJ2-3
CASSLNLGTDTQYF
>TRBV5-4|TRBJ1-5
CASSLTPPGQPQHF
>TRBV7-9|TRBJ2-7
CASSPPASYEQYF
>TRBV5-6|TRBJ2-5
CASSLENRGGGQETQYF
>TRBV10-3|TRBJ1-2
CAISAPDRNYGYTF
>TRBV6-5|TRBJ2-3
CASKILAGGGDTQYF
>TRBV9|TRBJ2-1
CASSVGRGGRDEQFF
>TRBV6-5|TRBJ2-3
CASSALGTQYF
>TRBV4-2|TRBJ2-1
CASSQVGQGAGEQFF
>TRBV18|TRBJ1-6
CASSRRERGNSPLHF
>TRBV21-1|TRBJ2-3
CASSKDYAGTDTQYF
>TRBV7-6|TRBJ2-7
CASSSDRGPPSYEQYF
>TRBV19|TRBJ2-1
CASSTQTSGYYNEQFF
>TRBV13|TRBJ1-1
CASSNRESTEAFF
>TRBV5-5|TRBJ2-7
CASSRRIYEQYF
>TRBV19|TRBJ2-7
CASSIGGQGAPEQYF
>TRBV19|TRBJ2-7
CASSILMGSSYEQYF
>TRBV19|TRBJ2-7
CASASAGVAYEQYF
>TRBV14|TRBJ2-7
CASSQVQRQYF
>TRBV10-1|TRBJ2-6
CASSRDSLNGANVLTF
>TRBV21-1|TRBJ2-7
CASSTPYRDRPYEQYF
>TRBV19|TRBJ2-1
CASRGLTYNEQFF
>TRBV2|TRBJ2-4
CASSKGGLAKNIQYF